This entry lists 18 T cell receptor beta chains sequenced from one sample in a study of T cells after yellow fever vaccination. TCRdb ran MiXCR on the 5' RACE reads and lists one entry per CDR3 protein. Of around 140,000 distinct CDR3 sequences listed, about 8% are singletons. This sample comprised CD4+ T cells sorted from PBMCs, obtained 5 days after the yellow fever booster vaccination. These receptors originate from a young man who received the YFV17D yellow fever vaccine.

This clonotype was observed at least ten times. The gene calls are TRBV7-2 and TRBJ2-5; TRBD2 matches 7 bases. Germline CDR1 and CDR2: SGHTA and FQGNSA. The CDR3 sequence is 15 residues long. V gave up 3 bases and J gave up 2 bases; unmatched junction bases: 6. CDR3 DNA sequence: TGTGCCAGCAGCTTCGGAAGCGGGGTACAAGAGACCCAGTACTTC. This sequence encodes CASSFGSGVQETQYF.

This clonotype was counted many times. The chain recombines TRBV7-6 with TRBJ2-3, with 7 positions matching TRBD1. The V segment lost 4 bases and the J segment 5 bases; nucleotides outside the gene matches: 9. This CDR3 is 15 amino acids long. In germline, CDR1 is SGHVS, CDR2 FNYEAQ. The CDR3 DNA reads TGTGCCAGCAGCTCCTTCACAGGGGCCCAAGATACGCAGTATTTT. This encodes CASSSFTGAQDTQYF.

This clonotype was seen many times. J is TRBJ2-1 and V is TRBV20-1; D remains ambiguous. The CDR3 contains 12 residues. CDR1 is DFQATT and CDR2 is SNEGSKA in the germline V gene (reference sequence). Trimming left V 0 bases short and J 9 bases short, with 9 bases between. CDR3 bases: TGCAGTGCTAGAGAGGTGGTTGTTGAGCAGTTCTTC. Its protein product is CSAREVVVEQFF.

Many counts were recorded for this clonotype. The rearrangement joins TRBV7-9 to TRBJ1-5; unclear D gene. The length of the CDR3 is 14 residues. V was clipped by 5 bases and J by 3 bases, with 11 bases between them. Germline V gene sequence: CDR1 SEHNR, CDR2 FQNEAQ (reference sequence). CDR3 amino acids: CASSPQGSNQPQHF. The DNA of the CDR3 is TGTGCCAGCAGCCCTCAAGGGTCCAATCAGCCCCAGCATTTT.

This clonotype was counted ten times or more. The chain uses TRBV19 and TRBJ2-6; D unclear. Trimming shortened V by 1 base and J by 4 bases, and 11 bases separated the two germline ends. The CDR3 loop spans 16 amino acids. CDR1 and CDR2 (germline): LNHDA, SQIVND (reference sequence). CDR3 DNA sequence: TGTGCCAGTAGTATAGGTAGGGCCGCGGGGGCCAACGTCCTGACTTTC. Protein product: CASSIGRAAGANVLTF. Full variable domain (missing parts from reference TRBV19 and TRBJ2-6): DGGITQSPKYLFRKEGQNVTLSCEQNLNHDAMYWYRQDPGQGLRLIYYSQIVNDFQKGDIAEGYSVSREKKESFPLTVTSAQKNPTAFYLCASSIGRAAGANVLTFGAGSRLTVL.

This clonotype was seen a handful of times. V is TRBV30 and J is TRBJ2-7; D is unresolved. The germline V gene encodes CDR1 GTSNPN and CDR2 SVGIG (reference sequence). This CDR3 region has 12 residues. V was shortened by 5 bases and J by 0 bases, with 8 bases between the two germline ends. Here the CDR3 DNA reads TGTGCCTGGTCGGCCAACTCCTACGAGCAGTACTTC. As protein: CAWSANSYEQYF.

The table lists this clonotype with a few counts. The V and J genes are TRBV6-5 and TRBJ1-1, with D tentatively TRBD1 (5 bases). V was shortened by 6 bases and J by 6 bases, with 14 bases between the two germline ends. Germline values: CDR1 MNHEY, CDR2 SVGAGI. This CDR3 has 13 amino acids. The CDR3 nucleotides are TGTGCCAGCAGCCTCCGGGGGGGTTCTGAAGCTTTCTTT. Its translation: CASSLRGGSEAFF.

This clonotype was seen more than once but under ten times. The CDR3 bases are TGCAGTGCTAGACCATCCTCGGACCCCCAAGAGACCCAGTACTTC. Residues: CSARPSSDPQETQYF. The chain recombines TRBV20-1 with TRBJ2-5; D ambiguous. Germline V CDR1 and CDR2: DFQATT, SNEGSKA (reference sequence). The V gene lost 2 bases and the J gene lost 1 base, with 14 bases spanning the gap. The CDR3 is 15 amino acids.

The rearrangement joins TRBV4-3 to TRBJ2-2, with a weak D call TRBD1 (7 bases). The germline V gene has CDR1 LGHNA and CDR2 YSLEER. V shed 1 base and J shed 3 bases, with 12 bases lying between them. This CDR3 region has 16 residues. In DNA form, the CDR3 reads TGCGCCAGCAGCCAAGGTCTCAGGGGGGACACCGGGGAGCTGTTTTTT. This codes for CASSQGLRGDTGELFF.

Comments on this clonotype: A clone one base away is much larger, so this may be a read error. The J gene is TRBJ2-3, the V gene TRBV2, with 9 bases matching TRBD2. The germline V gene encodes CDR1 SNHLY and CDR2 FYNNEI. V lost 8 bases to trimming and J lost 3 bases; unmatched junction nucleotides: 6. This CDR3 contains 14 residues. CDR3 sequence: CASLPAGGTDTQYF. The CDR3 DNA reads as TGTGCCAGCCTCCCGGCGGGAGGGACAGATACGCAGTATTTT. The whole variable domain, remainder taken from reference TRBV2 and TRBJ2-3, is EPEVTQTPSHQVTQMGQEVILRCVPISNHLYFYWYRQILGQKVEFLVSFYNNEISEKSEIFDDQFSVERPDGSNFTLKIRSTKLEDSAMYFCASLPAGGTDTQYFGPGTRLTVL.

This clonotype showed up many times. The chain uses TRBV28 and TRBJ2-2; 7 nucleotides match TRBD2. The CDR3 extends over 15 amino acids. The germline gives CDR1 MDHEN, CDR2 SYDVKM. The junction had 5 bases not matched to a gene; V was cut back by 4 bases and J by 3 bases. CDR3 bases: TGTGCCAGCAGTTCCCTAGCGGACTACACCGGGGAGCTGTTTTTT. It codes for CASSSLADYTGELFF.

This clonotype was recorded at least ten times. V gene TRBV5-6 combines with J gene TRBJ2-3, with D maybe TRBD2 (5 bases). Per germline, CDR1 SGHDT and CDR2 YYEEEE. This CDR3 contains 15 residues. Trimming cost V 1 base and J 2 bases, with 11 bases left between them. CDR3 residues: CASSLPAALTDTQYF. CDR3 DNA: TGTGCCAGCAGCTTGCCAGCGGCACTCACAGATACGCAGTATTTT.

This clonotype was detected a few times. This chain links TRBV7-2 with TRBJ2-7, with 7 bases fitting TRBD2. V lost 7 bases, J lost 4 bases, and 10 bases stayed unmatched. CDR1 and CDR2 from the germline V gene are SGHTA and FQGNSA. The length of the CDR3 is 14 residues. CDR3 nucleotides: TGTGCCAGCACCTGGGGGGGAGGCCCTTACGAGCAGTACTTC. This gives the protein CASTWGGGPYEQYF.

Ten or more counts support this clonotype. The chain recombines TRBV7-2 with TRBJ1-1; no clear D. There are 14 residues in the CDR3. CDR1 is SGHTA and CDR2 is FQGNSA in the germline V gene. Deletions cut 6 bases from V and 0 bases from J, with 11 bases between. CDR3 sequence: CASRLTLMNTEAFF. The CDR3 coding sequence is TGTGCCAGCAGATTGACCCTCATGAACACTGAAGCTTTCTTT.

This clonotype was seen at least ten times. The chain combines TRBV5-6 with TRBJ2-2; D not certain. CDR1 and CDR2 (germline): SGHDT, YYEEEE. V was pared by 1 base and J by 6 bases, with 10 bases between. The CDR3 runs to 14 residues. The chain's CDR3 is CASSLFGVAGELFF. The CDR3, as DNA: TGTGCCAGCAGCTTGTTTGGTGTCGCCGGGGAGCTGTTTTTT.

This clonotype showed up just a few times. This chain connects TRBV19 to TRBJ1-2, with 9 bases lining up with TRBD1. This CDR3 region has 15 residues. Germline values: CDR1 LNHDA, CDR2 SQIVND (reference sequence). The V segment lost 4 bases and the J segment 0 bases; nucleotides outside the gene matches: 3. The CDR3 is CASSRRTGANYGYTF. CDR3 DNA: TGTGCCAGTAGTAGACGGACAGGGGCTAACTATGGCTACACCTTC.

This clonotype was recorded many times. The chain carries TRBV6-5 and TRBJ2-3; 11 bases align to TRBD2. The germline gives CDR1 MNHEY, CDR2 SVGAGI. V shed 5 bases and J 5 bases; nucleotides not matched to a gene: 9. The CDR3 is 16 residues long. CDR3 region: CASSPGRLAGLDTQYF. In DNA, the CDR3 is TGTGCCAGCAGTCCTGGGAGACTAGCGGGATTAGATACGCAGTATTTT.

Worth noting for this clonotype: This may stem from a read error, because a much larger clone lies one nucleotide away. This rearrangement joins TRBV20-1 to TRBJ2-1; 13 positions agree with TRBD2. Germline values: CDR1 DFQATT, CDR2 SNEGSKA (reference sequence). This CDR3 is built from 15 residues. V shed 4 bases and J 11 bases; nucleotides not matched to a gene: 11. CDR3 DNA sequence: TGCAGTGCTATGACTAGCGGGAGGTCATATGATCAGCAGTTCTTC. This codes for CSAMTSGRSYDQQFF.